This TCR beta chain was captured in a study of blood T cell repertoires in COVID-19 (dated by TCRdb to the early 2020s). Concerning the study at large: Collaborator samples came from the United States, Italy and Spain and covered acute and convalescent phases of COVID-19. Where HLA class I and class II types were available, the types were taken from metadata supplied by the sample provider, not from assay-based typing. The dataset comprised deeply sampled blood TCRbeta repertoires from subjects exposed to, actively infected with, or recovered from COVID-19. The repertoires were made available in a free public database intended to serve as a resource for research on the immune response to SARS-CoV-2. Nearly every sample came with metadata listing a de-identified subject ID, COVID-19 status, age in years and sex. Samples came from the ongoing ImmuneRACE study (first 160 participants) plus 1,254 subjects from 6 global collaborators. The prospective study material was composed of cDNA or gDNA derived from T cells, B-cell-depleted T cells, or PBMCs.

Concerning this clone: The antigen this receptor binds is unknown. Base qualities are not at hand, and no much larger clone is one base apart.

The immunoSEQ Assay, a bias-controlled multiplex PCR, was used to amplify TCRbeta CDR3 regions from genomic DNA. The authors' analysis ran thus. Nucleated cell counts per sample were estimated from amplification of reference gene primers within the assay. To quantify the absolute abundance of each unique TCRbeta CDR3 rearrangement, sequence reads were collapsed and filtered. For each sample, productive Simpson clonality was calculated by taking the square root of Simpson's diversity index across productive rearrangements. TCRdb limited this immuneACCESS table to in-frame rearrangements with V and J called. A share of clones is missing; checked studies link under half to unresolved V genes, and the rest is unexplained. Clone size and the V and J calls come from that table; the DNA yielded D and trimming. The sample table contains some 220,000 clones; only one count was recorded for roughly 84% of them. About 2.4% of the sample comes from the top ten.

What the authors observed across the whole study: The quantity of clinical and demographic metadata differed by source and by participant and was supplied without curation.

Taken from cysteine to phenylalanine, the CDR3 has 12 residues. This entry keeps only the CDR3 DNA: 36 bases, framed from base 1. V and J are truncated by 0 bases and 11 bases respectively, leaving an intervening sequence of 12 bases. The germline V gene yields SGHDT for CDR1 and YYEEEE for CDR2. Collaborating institutions collected whole blood in K2EDTA tubes following their own protocols. For TCRbeta analysis, collaborators shipped samples as frozen whole blood, isolated PBMCs, or DNA extracted from either of those sample types. The clonotype originates from a woman between 55 and 75 years old with acute or convalescent COVID-19. Sequenced material: peripheral blood. The sequence joins TRBV5-6 to TRBJ2-7; the D gene cannot be resolved reliably. CDR3 reads: CASSLALAVEYF. The nucleotide sequence is TGTGCCAGCAGCTTGGCTTTAGCCGTCGAGTACTTC. The reference TRBV5-6 and TRBJ2-7 proteins fill in what lies around the CDR3, so the full variable domain reads DAGVTQSPTHLIKTRGQQVTLRCSPKSGHDTVSWYQQALGQGPQFIFQYYEEEERQRGNFPDRFSGHQFPNYSSELNVNALLLGDSALYLCASSLALAVEYFGPGTRLTVT.